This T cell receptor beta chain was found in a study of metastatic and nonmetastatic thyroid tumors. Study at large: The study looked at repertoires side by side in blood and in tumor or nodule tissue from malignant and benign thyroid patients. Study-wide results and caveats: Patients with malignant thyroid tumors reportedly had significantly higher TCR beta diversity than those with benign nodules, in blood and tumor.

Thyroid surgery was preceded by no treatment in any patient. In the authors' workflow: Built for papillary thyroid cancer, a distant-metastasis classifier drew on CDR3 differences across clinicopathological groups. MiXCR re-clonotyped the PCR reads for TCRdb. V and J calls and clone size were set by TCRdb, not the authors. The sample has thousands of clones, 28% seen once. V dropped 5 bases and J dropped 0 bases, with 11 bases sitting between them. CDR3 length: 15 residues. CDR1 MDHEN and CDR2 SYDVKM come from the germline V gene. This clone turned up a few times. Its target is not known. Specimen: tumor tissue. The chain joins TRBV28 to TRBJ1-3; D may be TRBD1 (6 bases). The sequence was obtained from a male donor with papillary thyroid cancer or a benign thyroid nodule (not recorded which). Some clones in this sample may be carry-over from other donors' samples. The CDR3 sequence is CASSGYRVSGNTIYF. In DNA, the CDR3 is TGTGCCAGCAGTGGCTACAGGGTCTCTGGAAACACCATATATTTT. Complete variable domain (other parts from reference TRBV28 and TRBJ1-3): DVKVTQSSRYLVKRTGEKVFLECVQDMDHENMFWYRQDPGLGLRLIYFSYDVKMKEKGDIPEGYSVSREKKERFSLILESASTNQTSMYLCASSGYRVSGNTIYFGEGSWLTVV.